Below are 20 T cell receptor beta chains sequenced from a single sample in a study of T cells in Graves' hyperthyroidism and ophthalmopathy. Researchers took RNA transcripts and amplified the TCR beta CDR3 regions from them. The HTBI set primed first-round TCR CDR3 RT-PCR. MiXCR, applied by TCRdb to the multiplex PCR reads, yields one record per CDR3 protein. The sample carries about 320,000 distinct CDR3 sequences, around 16% recorded once. The material sequenced was blood. These receptors all stem from a man aged 30-40 years with Graves' hyperthyroidism.

This rearrangement joins TRBV4-1 to TRBJ2-3, with D possibly being TRBD2 (6 bases). V lost 6 bases, J lost 6 bases, and 10 bases lay in between. Per the germline V gene, CDR1 is MGHRA and CDR2 is YSYEKL. This CDR3 has 12 amino acids. The DNA for the CDR3 is TGCGCCAGCAGAAGGGCGGGGGATACGCAGTATTTT. Its translation is CASRRAGDTQYF.

This clonotype was recorded at least ten times. CDR3 bases: TGCAGTGCTAGAGATGGGACTAGCGGGAGTGATGAGCAGTTCTTC. This translates into CSARDGTSGSDEQFF. V is TRBV20-1 and J is TRBJ2-1, with 14 bases fitting TRBD2. The CDR3 is 15 residues long. V gave up 0 bases and J gave up 8 bases; unmatched junction bases: 3. Germline CDR1 reads DFQATT; CDR2 reads SNEGSKA (reference sequence).

For the CDR3, the DNA is TGCAGCGGCTTTGGAGGGGGAGGCGAGACCCAGTACTTC. This encodes CSGFGGGGETQYF. The rearrangement joins TRBV29-1 to TRBJ2-5; D tentatively reads TRBD1 or TRBD2 (6 bases each). Germline assignment: CDR1 SQVTM and CDR2 ANQGSEA. This CDR3 has 13 residues. V shed 7 bases and J shed 5 bases, with 17 bases lying between them.

This clonotype was observed a few times. The chain joins TRBV12-3 or TRBV12-4 to TRBJ2-5; the D gene is possibly TRBD1 (6 bases). Trimming shortened V by 5 bases and J by 2 bases, and 15 bases separated the two germline ends. The CDR3 length is 15 residues. CDR3: CASSPLGQGQETQYF. CDR3 nucleotide sequence: TGTGCCAGCAGTCCCTTGGGACAAGGACAAGAGACCCAGTACTTC.

This clonotype was recorded at least ten times. This rearrangement joins TRBV9 to TRBJ1-1, with D uncertain. V lost 0 bases and J 4 bases, leaving 7 bases between the germline ends. Per germline, CDR1 SGDLS and CDR2 YYNGEE. This CDR3 has 13 amino acids. CDR3 DNA: TGTGCCAGCAGCGTAGAAGCAGGCACTGAAGCTTTCTTT. Protein product: CASSVEAGTEAFF.

This clonotype appeared a few times. V is TRBV20-1 and J is TRBJ2-7; D not certain. Trimming took off 5 bases at V and 2 bases at J, with 13 bases between the two ends. CDR1 and CDR2 (germline): DFQATT, SNEGSKA (reference sequence). The CDR3 covers 13 residues. CDR3 in amino acids: CSASKERPYEQYF. CDR3 nucleotides: TGCAGTGCTTCCAAGGAGCGTCCCTACGAGCAGTACTTC.

This clonotype was seen ten or more times. The chain links TRBV27 to TRBJ2-3; TRBD2 matches 10 bases. CDR1 is MNHEY, CDR2 SMNVEV, per germline (reference sequence). The CDR3 sequence is 14 residues long. V trimming: 4 bases; J trimming: 3 bases; junction bases outside the gene matches: 1. The CDR3 loop is CASSSTSGTDTQYF. The CDR3 DNA reads TGTGCCAGCAGTTCGACTAGCGGGACAGATACGCAGTATTTT.

This clonotype was counted at least ten times. The chain links TRBV5-1 to TRBJ2-7, with 9 bases fitting TRBD1. CDR3 length: 14 amino acids. Germline trimming cut 4 bases from V and 5 bases from J; bases unmatched to any gene: 7. The germline V gene has CDR1 SGHRS and CDR2 YFSETQ. CDR3 region: CASSIRDRANEQYF. CDR3 sequence (DNA): TGCGCCAGCAGCATCCGGGACAGGGCGAACGAGCAGTACTTC.

This chain joins TRBV7-9 and TRBJ1-2; the D is unclear. Trimming cost V 3 bases and J 6 bases, with 8 bases left between them. The CDR3 runs to 12 residues. Germline assignment: CDR1 SEHNR and CDR2 FQNEAQ (reference sequence). CDR3 amino acids: CASSFIGNGYTF. CDR3 bases: TGTGCCAGCAGCTTTATAGGGAATGGCTACACCTTC.

The J gene is TRBJ2-2, the V gene TRBV5-1; TRBD1 matches 9 bases. This CDR3 has 14 residues. The trim removed 4 bases at V and 5 bases at J, leaving 3 bases unmatched. Germline values: CDR1 SGHRS, CDR2 YFSETQ. The CDR3 sequence: CASSTGQGTGELFF. CDR3 nucleotides: TGCGCCAGCAGCACCGGACAGGGGACCGGGGAGCTGTTTTTT.

In its sample, this clonotype was seen many times. The chain employs TRBV28 and TRBJ2-3; 7 nucleotides align to TRBD1. After removal of 6 bases from V and 2 bases from J, the junction contained 17 bases not matched to a gene. The CDR3 has 18 residues. Germline V gene sequence: CDR1 MDHEN, CDR2 SYDVKM. The CDR3 nucleotides are TGTGCCAGCAGCCCAGACAGGGTGAGACCTTTTAACACAGATACGCAGTATTTT. It codes for CASSPDRVRPFNTDTQYF.

The chain combines TRBV6-2 or TRBV6-3 with TRBJ1-1; D is unclear. CDR1 and CDR2 (germline): MNHEY, SVGEGT. The CDR3 runs to 13 residues. V lost 0 bases to trimming and J lost 2 bases, with 4 bases between them. Here the CDR3 reads CASSYSDNTEAFF. For the CDR3, the DNA is TGTGCCAGCAGTTACTCGGACAACACTGAAGCTTTCTTT.

The sample holds many counts of this clonotype. The rearrangement uses TRBV5-1 and TRBJ2-1, with 10 positions matching TRBD2. Unmatched junction bases numbered 10, after V lost 3 bases and J lost 7 bases. Germline V CDR1 and CDR2: SGHRS, YFSETQ. The CDR3 runs to 16 residues. Here the CDR3 reads CASSWGGTSVANEQFF. As DNA, the CDR3 is TGCGCCAGCAGCTGGGGTGGGACTAGCGTCGCGAATGAGCAGTTCTTC.

Ten or more counts support this clonotype. The chain couples TRBV11-2 to TRBJ2-2; a weak D match, TRBD2 (7 bases). The germline V and J ends were trimmed by 6 bases and 5 bases, with 19 bases remaining between them. The CDR3 runs 16 residues. Looked up from germline, CDR1 is SGHAT and CDR2 is FQNNGV. For the CDR3, the DNA is TGTGCCAGCAGTCCCCTACAGGGAGGGAGGACCGGGGAGCTGTTTTTT. This sequence encodes CASSPLQGGRTGELFF.

The rearrangement joins TRBV5-5 to TRBJ2-3, with D tentatively TRBD1 (6 bases). This CDR3 spans 15 amino acids. V lost 7 bases and J 2 bases, leaving 17 bases between the germline ends. Germline CDR1 is SGHKS and CDR2 is YYEKEE (reference sequence). The CDR3 DNA follows: TGTGCCAGCTCCCGGGACATTTCGACCACAGATACGCAGTATTTT. Amino acid sequence: CASSRDISTTDTQYF.

This clonotype was detected many times. DNA for the CDR3: TGTGCCAGCAGTGCTACGGGGAAGAGAGAGCAGTTCTTC. Its translation: CASSATGKREQFF. The chain employs TRBV6-2 or TRBV6-3 and TRBJ2-1, with D perhaps matching TRBD2 (5 bases). Trimming stripped 5 bases from V and 10 bases from J, with 15 bases between. The V gene's germline CDR1 is MNHEY and CDR2 SVGEGT. The CDR3 is 13 amino acids.

CDR3 DNA: TGTGCCAGCAGCTTAGGCGGGAACACAGATACGCAGTATTTT. It specifies CASSLGGNTDTQYF. The chain carries TRBV7-9 and TRBJ2-3; D possibly corresponds to TRBD2 (6 bases). The CDR3 length is 14 residues. V lost 1 base and J 2 bases, leaving 7 bases between the germline ends. The germline CDR1 and CDR2 sequences are SEHNR and FQNEAQ (reference sequence).

The V gene is TRBV6-1, the J gene TRBJ1-4, with D possibly TRBD1 on 5 matching bases. Trimming removed 1 base at V and 3 bases at J, with 6 bases between. The germline gives CDR1 MNHNS, CDR2 SASEGT. This CDR3 is built from 14 residues. The CDR3 DNA reads as TGTGCCAGCAGTGAAGGGGGCTCTAATGAAAAACTGTTTTTT. Encoded protein: CASSEGGSNEKLFF.

There are many counts of this clonotype. The rearrangement links TRBV5-1 to TRBJ2-7; D tentatively fits TRBD1 or TRBD2 (5 bases each). V was shortened by 4 bases and J by 4 bases, with 15 bases between the two germline ends. Germline values: CDR1 SGHRS, CDR2 YFSETQ. The CDR3 is 14 amino acids. CDR3 loop: CASSPWDGAYEQYF. The CDR3, as DNA: TGCGCCAGCAGCCCATGGGACGGAGCTTACGAGCAGTACTTC.

The rearrangement joins TRBV4-1 to TRBJ2-1; 8 nucleotides match TRBD2. Trimming removed 1 base from V and 6 bases from J; junction bases left unmatched: 14. The CDR3 covers 18 residues. The germline gives CDR1 MGHRA, CDR2 YSYEKL. For the CDR3, the DNA is TGCGCCAGCAGCCAAGGCGGGGGAGGGACTAGGGGTGGCAATGAGCAGTTCTTC. It codes for CASSQGGGGTRGGNEQFF.